The T cell receptor beta chain described here comes from a study of Ad26.COV2.S vaccination and SARS-CoV-2 variants (TCRdb year 2021). Describing the broader study: Donors in the vaccine arm were drawn from COV1001, a multicentre, randomized, double-blind, placebo-controlled phase I-IIa trial testing Ad26.COV2.S in healthy adults. Ad26.COV2.S was given intramuscularly at 5x10^10 or 1x10^11 viral particles, as a single shot or as two shots 56 days apart. The specificity and breadth of SARS-CoV-2-reactive T cell receptors after Ad26.COV2.S vaccination were assessed by TCRbeta repertoire sequencing. A total of approximately 30 samples were included in the TCR-sequenced set, comprising about 20 Ad26.COV2.S vaccine recipients, 5 placebo recipients and 8 SARS-CoV-2 convalescent individuals. Participants in the trial were split at random into five groups of five each, receiving low-dose or high-dose Ad26.COV2.S once or twice, or else placebo on both occasions. Blinding of investigators to trial group allocation was maintained during experiments and outcome assessment. Points the paper makes about the study in general: The study lacked the statistical power to compare responses across vaccine doses or regimens. It was noted by the authors that total T cell responses may have been underestimated by the TCR breadth and depth analyses. After vaccination, substantial breadth of spike-specific CD8+ and CD4+ T cell responses was reported. Compared with placebo recipients, Ad26.COV2.S recipients showed higher spike-specific TCR breadth (P = 0.0014). Vaccine and placebo recipients had comparable non-spike TCR breadth, which fits with the vaccine containing only spike.

As concerns this clone: Its antigen is currently not known. No per-base quality is available; no much larger clone lies one base away.

Taken from cysteine to phenylalanine, the CDR3 has 12 residues. Only the CDR3 part of the read is kept: 36 bases, read in frame from the first base. CDR1 is given as SQVTM and CDR2 as ANQGSEA, both from the germline V gene. Deletion took 5 bases off V and 7 bases off J, with a span of 11 bases between the germline ends. According to the study, the label for this sample's treatment or condition signals: some 20 received Ad26.COV2.S at low or high dose, single or two shots; roughly five received placebo; per-sample allocation not given. Repertoires of vaccine and placebo recipients were sequenced from samples collected on day 63 after the first injection. Cohort 1b enrolled 25 to 30 adults aged 18-55 years at a single site in Boston, USA, between 29 July and 7 August 2020. Ad26.COV2.S consisted of a replication-incompetent adenovirus type 26 vector by which a prefusion-stabilized SARS-CoV-2 spike protein from the original Wuhan strain was expressed.

TCRbeta CDR3 regions were sequenced with the immunoSEQ Assay. After extraction, genomic DNA underwent amplification by bias-controlled multiplex PCR, followed by high-throughput sequencing. Per the authors' processing: To quantify the absolute abundance of each unique TCRbeta CDR3 region, sequences were collapsed and filtered. T cell fraction was estimated by normalizing TCRbeta template counts to usable DNA, which was measured by amplifying reference genes present in all nucleated cells. Repertoire TCRs were annotated as SARS-CoV-2-specific by exact matching of V gene, CDR3 amino acid sequence and J gene to a known reactive TCR set. The reference SARS-CoV-2 TCR set was obtained from MIRA and was filtered for enrichment in COVID-19-positive ImmuneCODE repertoires, whereby public or cross-reactive TCRs were removed. Using the MIRA antigens, annotated TCRs were further analysed by specific ORF or by position within an ORF. Depth was the summed frequency of annotated unique rearrangements, while breadth was defined as annotated unique rearrangements over total unique productive rearrangements. Two-sided Wilcoxon rank-sum tests were applied when comparing TCR breadth between groups. In its TCRdb copy, this immuneACCESS table keeps in-frame sequences only and misses some clones. Where compared with another copy, unresolved V genes explain less than half of these, and the others have no known cause. Clone size and the V and J calls come from that table; the DNA yielded D and trimming. The sample table holds approximately 480,000 clones, of which approximately 90% were seen once. The ten largest clones add up to roughly 13% of the sample.

In this chain, TRBV29-1 is recombined with TRBJ2-2; confidence is insufficient to name the D gene. Sample: peripheral blood, taken in a trial of Ad26.COV2.S vaccine versus placebo. The source of this sequence is a person between 18 and 65 years old who received the Ad26.COV2.S COVID-19 vaccine or a placebo. The bases are TGCAGCGTTATTCCTCGGGTCGGGGAGCTGTTTTTT. Translation gives CSVIPRVGELFF.